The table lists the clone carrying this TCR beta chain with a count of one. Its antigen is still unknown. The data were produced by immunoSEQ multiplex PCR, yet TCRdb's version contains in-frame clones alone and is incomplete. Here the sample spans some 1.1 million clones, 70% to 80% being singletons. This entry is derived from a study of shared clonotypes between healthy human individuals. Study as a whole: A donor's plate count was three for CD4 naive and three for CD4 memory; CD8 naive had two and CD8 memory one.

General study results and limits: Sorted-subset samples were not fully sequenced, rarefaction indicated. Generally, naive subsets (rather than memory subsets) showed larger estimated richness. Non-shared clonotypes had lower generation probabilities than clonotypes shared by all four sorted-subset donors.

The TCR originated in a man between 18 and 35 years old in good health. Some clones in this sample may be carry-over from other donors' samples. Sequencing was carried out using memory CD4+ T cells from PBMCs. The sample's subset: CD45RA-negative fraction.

CDR3 nucleotide sequence: TGTGCCAGCAGCCCAATGGGAGTGGCGCAAGAGACCCAGTACTTC. Its protein is CASSPMGVAQETQYF. The chain has TRBV7-9 and TRBJ2-5; a weak D match, TRBD2 (5 bases). Trimming took off 5 bases at V and 2 bases at J, with 15 bases between the two ends. There are 15 residues in the CDR3. Germline V CDR1 and CDR2: SEHNR, FQNEAQ (reference sequence).